This TCR beta chain was sequenced during a study of OX40 agonist ivuxolimab in advanced cancers. About the study: Three patients, one with hepatocellular carcinoma and two with cutaneous melanoma, responded partially.

Per germline, CDR1 GTSNPN and CDR2 SVGIG (reference sequence). Trimming cost V 2 bases and J 2 bases, with 10 bases left between them. This CDR3 comprises 14 residues. The data were produced by immunoSEQ multiplex PCR, yet TCRdb's version contains in-frame clones alone and is incomplete. Among just under 85,000 clones, less than 85% were seen once, and the ten largest hold around 7.5%. V usage is TRBV30 and J usage is TRBJ1-5; possibly TRBD1 for D (5 bases). This TCR derives from an adult with an advanced solid tumor such as melanoma, head and neck, liver or kidney cancer. The specimen was CD4+ or CD8+ T cells sorted from blood, collected in a trial of the OX40 agonist ivuxolimab. CDR3 loop: CAWSLIGGNQPQHF. In nucleotides, the CDR3 is TGTGCCTGGAGTCTGATAGGGGGCAATCAGCCCCAGCATTTT.